Listed here is a single T cell receptor beta chain. V shed 7 bases and J shed 2 bases, with 18 bases lying between them. Per germline, CDR1 SGHAT and CDR2 FQNNGV. The CDR3 has 17 amino acids. Treatment meaning: approximately 18 received Ad26.COV2.S at low or high dose, single or two shots; about 5 received placebo; per-sample allocation not given. Samples were taken on day 63 after the first vaccine or placebo injection. The data originate from a study of Ad26.COV2.S vaccination and SARS-CoV-2 variants. Assay used: immunoSEQ multiplex PCR; TCRdb lists only in-frame clones, some missing. The sample shows some 480,000 clones, approximately 88% of them seen only once.

The TCR comes from a person aged 18 to 59 who received the Ad26.COV2.S COVID-19 vaccine or a placebo. The sequences come from peripheral blood, collected in a trial of Ad26.COV2.S vaccine versus placebo. This chain joins TRBV11-2 and TRBJ2-6; D may be TRBD1 or TRBD2 (6 bases each). The CDR3 region is CASNLRLGGPGANVLTF. In DNA, the CDR3 is TGTGCCAGCAACCTACGCCTCGGGGGCCCTGGGGCCAACGTCCTGACTTTC.